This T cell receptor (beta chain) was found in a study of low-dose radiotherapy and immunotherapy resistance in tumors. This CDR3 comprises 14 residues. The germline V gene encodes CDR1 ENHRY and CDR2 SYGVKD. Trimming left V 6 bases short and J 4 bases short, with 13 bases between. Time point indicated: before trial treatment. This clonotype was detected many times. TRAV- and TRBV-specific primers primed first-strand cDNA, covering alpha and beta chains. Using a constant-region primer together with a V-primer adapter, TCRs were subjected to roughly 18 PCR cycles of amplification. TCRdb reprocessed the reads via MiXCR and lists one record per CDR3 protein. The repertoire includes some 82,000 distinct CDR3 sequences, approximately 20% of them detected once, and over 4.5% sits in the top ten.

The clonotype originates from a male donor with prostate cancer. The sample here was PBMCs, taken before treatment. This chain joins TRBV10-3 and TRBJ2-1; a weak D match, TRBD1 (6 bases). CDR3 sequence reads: CAIRQGGMYNEQFF. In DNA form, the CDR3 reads TGTGCCATCAGACAAGGGGGTATGTACAATGAGCAGTTCTTC.